This T cell receptor beta chain came from a study of CD8+CD57+ T cells in acquired aplastic anemia. The wider study: Sorted CD4+ and CD8+ cells gave a mean 3.2 ug DNA, range about 0.19 to 27.4 ug. Findings and caveats of the study: CD8+ Simpson's diversity in patients was not significantly different from that in controls. Sharing between patients and controls was observed for 25 to 30 CD8+ CDR3 sequences.

Patients included in sequencing had previously demonstrated CD8+CD57+ cell expansion by flow cytometry. Everyone among the patients had severe acquired aplastic anemia. The CDR3 has 13 residues. Germline values: CDR1 SEHNR, CDR2 FQNEAQ (reference sequence). This clonotype came up a few times. What it binds is unknown. The use of genomic DNA as template underpinned the TCR beta VDJ and CDR3 profiling. One entry per CDR3 protein, called by TCRdb with MiXCR from the reads. Altogether around 130,000 distinct CDR3 sequences are present, roughly 55% being singletons, with the ten largest covering 25% to 35%.

The rearrangement links TRBV7-9 to TRBJ2-1; 7 nucleotides match TRBD2. The specimen was sorted CD4+, CD8+, or CD8+CD57+ T cells (not recorded which) from PBMCs. The sequence was collected from a human donor with aplastic anemia. CDR3 amino acids: CAGKRDSYNEQFF. Written as DNA, the CDR3 is TGTGCAGGAAAGCGGGACTCCTACAATGAGCAGTTCTTC. Together with reference TRBV7-9 and TRBJ2-1, the CDR3 gives the full variable domain: DTGVSQNPRHKITKRGQNVTFRCDPISEHNRLYWYRQTLGQGPEFLTYFQNEAQLEKSRLLSDRFSAERPKGSFSTLEIQRTEQGDSAMYLCAGKRDSYNEQFFGPGTRLTVL.